This entry lists 21 T cell receptor beta chains sequenced from one sample in a study of CD8 T cells in ankylosing spondylitis (dated by TCRdb to 2015 to 2018). Results the study describes overall, beyond this receptor: A TCR beta motif made up of about eight highly homologous amino acid variants appeared to be characteristic of blood from ankylosing spondylitis patients.

The library was obtained by 5' RACE. Sequencing took place on an Illumina HiSeq 2500. Starting from the raw public reads, TCRdb applied fastp trimming at Q25, assembled clones with MiXCR and retained in-frame beta chains. All rows with the same CDR3 protein become a single entry with the most common DNA and genes. The sample includes about 210,000 distinct CDR3 sequences, with just under 7.5% observed a single time. The ten biggest clones cover 14% of the sample. Antigens for these TCRs are unknown. The sequenced material came from blood, either unsorted or a sorted T cell fraction (not recorded which). Receptors originate from a male donor with ankylosing spondylitis.

As regards this clonotype: It may be a read error: a sequence one base away is much more abundant. The genes are TRBV20-1 and TRBJ2-1; TRBD1 is a possible D gene (6 bases). CDR1 is DFQATT and CDR2 is SNEGSKA in the germline V gene (reference sequence). This CDR3 has 16 amino acids. The CDR3 region has the DNA TGCTGTGCTAGAGATCGAATCAGGGGATCCTACAATGAGCAGTTCTTC. As protein: CCARDRIRGSYNEQFF.

This clonotype has a count of ten or more. CDR3 in DNA: TGTGCCAGCAGTTCAACTCGCCTTGAGGGGGTATACGAGCAGTACTTC. Protein product: CASSSTRLEGVYEQYF. The chain couples TRBV6-5 to TRBJ2-7; D might be TRBD1 (6 bases). The germline V gene encodes CDR1 MNHEY and CDR2 SVGAGI. V lost 4 bases, J lost 4 bases, and 20 bases lay in between. The CDR3 covers 16 residues.

This clonotype was counted only a few times. The chain has TRBV6-2 or TRBV6-3 and TRBJ1-1, with TRBD1 matching over 9 bases. The J segment lost 1 base and the V segment lost 0 bases, leaving 12 bases of the junction unmatched. Germline CDR1 is MNHEY and CDR2 is SVGEGT. CDR3 length equals 19 residues. The CDR3 region has the DNA TGTGCCAGCAGTTACTCGAGTACGCCGGACAGGGGTTCGAACACTGAAGCTTTCTTT. Residues: CASSYSSTPDRGSNTEAFF.

This clonotype appeared many times. The chain is built from TRBV4-3 and TRBJ1-2, with 8 bases identical to TRBD1. With 1 base clipped from V and 6 bases from J, the junction kept 4 bases outside the gene matches. This CDR3 spans 14 amino acids. CDR1 is LGHNA and CDR2 is YSLEER in the germline V gene. CDR3 nucleotides: TGCGCCAGCAGCCAAGCCCACAGGGGGGATGGCTACACCTTC. This codes for CASSQAHRGDGYTF.

This clonotype was counted at least ten times. The rearrangement links TRBV27 to TRBJ2-7; 7 positions match TRBD1. This CDR3 comprises 14 residues. Trimming removed 5 bases from V and 2 bases from J; junction bases left unmatched: 6. The germline gives CDR1 MNHEY, CDR2 SMNVEV (reference sequence). CDR3: CASSQFGTAYEQYF. The DNA of the CDR3 is TGTGCCAGCAGTCAATTCGGGACAGCCTACGAGCAGTACTTC.

Many counts were recorded for this clonotype. This chain uses TRBV30 with TRBJ1-1; possible D gene TRBD1, 6 bases. The CDR3 covers 13 residues. Germline CDR1 reads GTSNPN; CDR2 reads SVGIG (reference sequence). V dropped 0 bases and J dropped 7 bases, with 12 bases sitting between them. CDR3 sequence (DNA): TGTGCCTGGAGTGTAGGACAGTGGAGTGAAGCTTTCTTT. This sequence encodes CAWSVGQWSEAFF.

This clonotype was seen at least ten times. V is TRBV6-1 and J is TRBJ1-5, with D perhaps TRBD1 (6 bases). CDR1 is MNHNS and CDR2 is SASEGT in the germline V gene. V was shortened by 7 bases and J by 0 bases, with 13 bases between the two germline ends. This CDR3 is 15 amino acids long. CDR3 residues: CASKGNRASNQPQHF. For the CDR3, the DNA is TGTGCCAGCAAGGGGAACAGGGCTAGCAATCAGCCCCAGCATTTT.

This clonotype was observed at least ten times. This chain joins TRBV6-1 and TRBJ2-7, with D tentatively TRBD2 (5 bases). V was cut by 5 bases and J by 3 bases, with 14 bases left in between. This CDR3 has 14 amino acids. CDR1 is MNHNS and CDR2 is SASEGT in the germline V gene. DNA of the CDR3: TGTGCCAGCAGTATCATGAGCGGTCACTACGAGCAGTACTTC. This translates into CASSIMSGHYEQYF.

This clonotype was seen at least ten times. The rearrangement joins TRBV20-1 to TRBJ1-6; D remains ambiguous. Trimming shortened V by 2 bases and J by 4 bases, and 6 bases separated the two germline ends. The germline V gene encodes CDR1 DFQATT and CDR2 SNEGSKA (reference sequence). CDR3 length: 13 residues. CDR3 DNA sequence: TGCAGTGCTAGACGGAGGTATAATTCACCCCTCCACTTT. This gives the protein CSARRRYNSPLHF.

This clonotype has ten or more counts. The V and J genes are TRBV7-9 and TRBJ2-3; no clear D. The CDR3 spans 14 residues. Germline-derived CDR1 and CDR2 are SEHNR and FQNEAQ (reference sequence). The V end was cut by 0 bases, the J end by 2 bases, with 6 bases between. The CDR3 DNA reads TGTGCCAGCAGCTTAGCGGCTATCACAGATACGCAGTATTTT. As protein: CASSLAAITDTQYF. The variable domain in full, completed from reference TRBV7-9 and TRBJ2-3, reads DTGVSQNPRHKITKRGQNVTFRCDPISEHNRLYWYRQTLGQGPEFLTYFQNEAQLEKSRLLSDRFSAERPKGSFSTLEIQRTEQGDSAMYLCASSLAAITDTQYFGPGTRLTVL.

This clonotype was seen only a few times. This CDR3 reads CASSSYSGGNSYNEQFF. CDR3 in DNA: TGTGCCAGCAGCTCGTATAGCGGGGGGAACTCCTACAATGAGCAGTTCTTC. The rearrangement uses TRBV7-9 and TRBJ2-1; TRBD2 matches 10 bases. The trim removed 4 bases at V and 0 bases at J, leaving 6 bases unmatched. Germline V CDR1 and CDR2: SEHNR, FQNEAQ (reference sequence). The CDR3 has 17 residues.

This chain connects TRBV20-1 to TRBJ2-5; the match to TRBD2 covers 10 bases. The germline V gene has CDR1 DFQATT and CDR2 SNEGSKA (reference sequence). The CDR3 runs 17 residues. J gave up 0 bases and V 4 bases, and 11 bases lay outside the gene matches. The chain's CDR3 is CSAMGLAGETYQETQYF. CDR3 coding DNA: TGCAGTGCTATGGGCCTAGCGGGGGAGACGTACCAAGAGACCCAGTACTTC.

This clonotype has ten or more counts. The chain couples TRBV12-3 or TRBV12-4 to TRBJ2-2; 8 nucleotides agree with TRBD2. V lost 8 bases to trimming and J lost 6 bases; unmatched junction nucleotides: 14. This CDR3 region has 16 residues. This chain's CDR3 is CASGPGGGKGPGELFF. CDR3 DNA: TGTGCCAGCGGGCCTGGCGGGGGGAAAGGTCCCGGGGAGCTGTTTTTT.

This rearrangement joins TRBV6-2 or TRBV6-3 to TRBJ1-2, with 7 bases aligning to TRBD1. The CDR3 runs to 15 residues. After removal of 2 bases from V and 4 bases from J, the junction contained 7 bases not matched to a gene. The germline CDR1 and CDR2 sequences are MNHEY and SVGEGT. The CDR3 bases are TGTGCCAGCAGTTACGGACAGGTTCTTTCCTATGGCTACACCTTC. This sequence encodes CASSYGQVLSYGYTF.

This clonotype was observed at least ten times. The chain employs TRBV7-9 and TRBJ2-1, with 7 bases identical to TRBD1. The CDR3 totals 15 residues. The junction had 4 bases not matched to a gene; V was cut back by 5 bases and J by 0 bases. Germline V lookup: CDR1 SEHNR, CDR2 FQNEAQ (reference sequence). The CDR3 coding sequence is TGTGCCAGCAGCCCACCAGGGGGCTCCTACAATGAGCAGTTCTTC. It translates to CASSPPGGSYNEQFF.

This clonotype was counted at least ten times. J is TRBJ2-3 and V is TRBV10-3, with D perhaps TRBD1 (6 bases). Trimming took 7 bases from V and 4 from J, leaving 6 bases between them. Germline V gene data show CDR1 as ENHRY and CDR2 as SYGVKD. This CDR3 region has 11 residues. CDR3 loop: CAIKGADTQYF. DNA of the CDR3: TGTGCCATCAAGGGGGCAGATACGCAGTATTTT.

Ten or more counts support this clonotype. The V gene is TRBV20-1, the J gene TRBJ2-4; no clear D gene. Germline-derived CDR1 and CDR2 are DFQATT and SNEGSKA (reference sequence). This CDR3 contains 14 residues. The V end was cut by 2 bases, the J end by 0 bases, with 8 bases between. CDR3 loop: CSARRDRAKNIQYF. In nucleotides, the CDR3 is TGCAGTGCTAGAAGGGATAGAGCCAAAAACATTCAGTACTTC.

This clonotype appeared many times. The chain couples TRBV7-2 to TRBJ2-7; TRBD1 might be the D (6 bases). The CDR3 loop spans 15 amino acids. Germline V gene data show CDR1 as SGHTA and CDR2 as FQGNSA. V was shortened by 5 bases and J by 1 base, with 15 bases between the two germline ends. This chain's CDR3 is CASSPQDRPSYEQYF. CDR3 nucleotides: TGTGCCAGCAGCCCGCAGGACAGACCATCCTACGAGCAGTACTTC.

This clonotype was seen at least ten times. V is TRBV7-9 and J is TRBJ1-5, with D hard to call. Germline values: CDR1 SEHNR, CDR2 FQNEAQ (reference sequence). The length of the CDR3 is 14 residues. Deletions cut 1 base from V and 0 bases from J, with 4 bases between. The CDR3 here is CASSLGFSNQPQHF. CDR3 nucleotides: TGTGCCAGCAGCTTAGGCTTTAGCAATCAGCCCCAGCATTTT.

In its sample, this clonotype was seen many times. The chain has TRBV11-2 and TRBJ2-4; weak D call: TRBD1 (6 bases). V dropped 2 bases and J dropped 11 bases, with 7 bases sitting between them. In germline, CDR1 is SGHAT, CDR2 FQNNGV. The CDR3 sequence is 11 residues long. The CDR3 DNA is TGTGCCAGCAGCTTAACAGGGCTTCAGTACTTC. Amino acid sequence: CASSLTGLQYF.

A few counts support this clonotype. This CDR3 is missing its conserved last phenylalanine or tryptophan, likely due to a read error. The chain links TRBV5-1 to TRBJ2-7; D uncertain. This CDR3 has 14 amino acids. CDR1 and CDR2 (germline): SGHRS, YFSETQ. V lost 7 bases, J lost 2 bases, and 16 bases lay in between. This CDR3 is CASVPAGSPYEQYS. CDR3 nucleotides: TGCGCCAGCGTCCCCGCAGGTTCCCCCTACGAGCAGTACTCC.